These 32 T cell receptor beta chains came from one sample sequenced in a study of early T cells in non-severe SARS-CoV-2 infection. Using its own MiXCR run on the 5' RACE reads, TCRdb lists one record per CDR3 protein. Among approximately 81,000 distinct CDR3 sequences listed, approximately 6% were seen once. Material for sequencing was whole blood. The origin of the receptors is an adult who was a healthcare worker with PCR-confirmed SARS-CoV-2 infection or an uninfected control (not recorded which).

This clonotype has ten or more counts. The chain carries TRBV5-5 and TRBJ2-2; D is undetermined. CDR3 length equals 15 residues. V gave up 0 bases and J gave up 5 bases, with 11 bases separating them. The germline CDR1 and CDR2 sequences are SGHKS and YYEKEE (reference sequence). The CDR3 is CASSLEGLLTGELFF. For the CDR3, the DNA is TGTGCCAGCAGCTTGGAGGGCCTCCTTACCGGGGAGCTGTTTTTT.

This clonotype was seen at least ten times. V usage is TRBV9 and J usage is TRBJ2-1; D not resolved. Trimming shortened V by 5 bases and J by 5 bases, and 5 bases separated the two germline ends. Germline lookup yields CDR1 SGDLS and CDR2 YYNGEE. The CDR3 extends over 11 amino acids. This CDR3 reads CASSRNNEQFF. CDR3 nucleotides: TGTGCCAGCAGTCGGAACAATGAGCAGTTCTTC.

The chain couples TRBV27 to TRBJ1-1, with 8 bases fitting TRBD1. Trimming cost V 5 bases and J 5 bases; bases outside gene matches: 7. Looked up from germline, CDR1 is MNHEY and CDR2 is SMNVEV (reference sequence). The CDR3 contains 14 residues. The CDR3 nucleotides read TGTGCCAGCAGTGTGTACAGGGGGAGGACTGAAGCTTTCTTT. Amino acid sequence: CASSVYRGRTEAFF.

V and J are TRBV12-3 or TRBV12-4 and TRBJ2-7; D not resolved. V gave up 5 bases and J gave up 2 bases, with 13 bases separating them. This CDR3 has 14 amino acids. The CDR3 spells CASSPPLRAYEQYF. Here the CDR3 DNA reads TGTGCCAGCAGTCCCCCGTTAAGGGCCTACGAGCAGTACTTC.

This clonotype was recorded at least ten times. Mismatch with germline at one junction end may stem from a read error. The rearrangement joins TRBV29-1 to TRBJ1-1; 7 nucleotides align to TRBD1. Germline CDR1 and CDR2: SQVTM and ANQGSEA. CDR3 size: 10 residues. The CDR3, as DNA: TGCAGCGTTGAAGATCGGCAGGGGGTATTT. Encoded protein: CSVEDRQGVF.

V gene TRBV30 combines with J gene TRBJ1-2, with D tentatively TRBD1 (6 bases). V lost 2 bases to trimming and J lost 3 bases, with 13 bases between them. The CDR3 totals 14 residues. CDR1 GTSNPN and CDR2 SVGIG come from the germline V gene (reference sequence). The CDR3 sequence: CAWSKTGTYYGYTF. In nucleotides, the CDR3 is TGTGCCTGGAGTAAGACAGGAACCTACTATGGCTACACCTTC.

The rearrangement joins TRBV19 to TRBJ1-5; weak D call: TRBD1 (6 bases). This CDR3 comprises 16 residues. V lost 5 bases, J lost 4 bases, and 18 bases lay in between. Germline assignment: CDR1 LNHDA and CDR2 SQIVND (reference sequence). The CDR3, as DNA: TGTGCCAGTAGTCCGGGACATCTAAACCCTAATCAGCCCCAGCATTTT. It codes for CASSPGHLNPNQPQHF.

This clonotype appeared many times. The chain has TRBV7-2 and TRBJ2-1, with 12 bases identical to TRBD2. This CDR3 region has 18 residues. The germline CDR1 and CDR2 sequences are SGHTA and FQGNSA. The V and J ends lost 1 base and 7 bases, in that order; junction bases with no gene match: 11. The DNA of the CDR3 is TGTGCCAGCAGCTTAGTACTAGCGGGAGGTACGGGGAGGAATGAGCAGTTCTTC. This sequence encodes CASSLVLAGGTGRNEQFF.

This clonotype was detected many times. The chain employs TRBV7-2 and TRBJ2-1, with 7 bases matching TRBD2. Germline V gene sequence: CDR1 SGHTA, CDR2 FQGNSA. Germline trimming cut 6 bases from V and 2 bases from J; bases unmatched to any gene: 7. The CDR3 extends over 15 amino acids. The CDR3 DNA is TGTGCCAGCAGGGTGGTGGCGGGGGCCTACAATGAGCAGTTCTTC. Translation: CASRVVAGAYNEQFF. Full variable domain (remainder filled in from reference TRBV7-2 and TRBJ2-1): GAGVSQSPSNKVTEKGKDVELRCDPISGHTALYWYRQSLGQGLEFLIYFQGNSAPDKSGLPSDRFSAERTGGSVSTLTIQRTQQEDSAVYLCASRVVAGAYNEQFFGPGTRLTVL.

The rearrangement joins TRBV7-2 to TRBJ2-3, with a tentative D call TRBD2 (6 bases). V lost 5 bases to trimming and J lost 5 bases, with 17 bases between them. From germline, CDR1 is SGHTA and CDR2 FQGNSA. The length of the CDR3 is 15 residues. The CDR3 bases are TGTGCCAGCAGCCCCCTCCCGGGAGTGGGAGATACGCAGTATTTT. Protein sequence: CASSPLPGVGDTQYF. The whole variable domain, filled in from reference TRBV7-2 and TRBJ2-3, reads GAGVSQSPSNKVTEKGKDVELRCDPISGHTALYWYRQSLGQGLEFLIYFQGNSAPDKSGLPSDRFSAERTGGSVSTLTIQRTQQEDSAVYLCASSPLPGVGDTQYFGPGTRLTVL.

V usage is TRBV7-9 and J usage is TRBJ1-1, with 9 bases that match TRBD1. V lost 5 bases, J lost 4 bases, and 8 bases stayed unmatched. The length of the CDR3 is 15 residues. CDR1 is SEHNR, CDR2 FQNEAQ, per germline (reference sequence). The CDR3: CASSPGTGLGTEAFF. As DNA, the CDR3 is TGTGCCAGCAGCCCCGGGACAGGGTTGGGCACTGAAGCTTTCTTT.

The chain joins TRBV7-7 to TRBJ2-1; 8 bases agree with TRBD1. The trim removed 5 bases at V and 9 bases at J, leaving 12 bases unmatched. The CDR3 runs 15 residues. Per the germline V gene, CDR1 is SSHAT and CDR2 is FNYEAQ (reference sequence). The CDR3 DNA is TGTGCCAGCAGCCCGCACATGGGACAGGATCTTGAGCAGTTCTTC. Residues: CASSPHMGQDLEQFF.

This clonotype appeared a few times. The CDR3 spells CASSVDRGYGYTF. The CDR3 DNA sequence: TGTGCCAGCAGCGTGGACAGGGGCTATGGCTACACCTTC. The rearrangement uses TRBV11-2 and TRBJ1-2; TRBD1 aligns across 9 bases. The CDR3 has 13 amino acids. Trimming cost V 5 bases and J 4 bases; bases outside gene matches: 2. Germline CDR1 reads SGHAT; CDR2 reads FQNNGV.

This clonotype was observed a handful of times. The rearrangement joins TRBV7-6 to TRBJ2-3, with a possible D match to TRBD2 (6 bases). Trimming took 5 bases from V and 7 from J, leaving 10 bases between them. In germline, CDR1 is SGHVS, CDR2 FNYEAQ. The CDR3 consists of 12 residues. The CDR3 DNA is TGTGCCAGCAGCCCCGCGGGAAATACGCAGTATTTT. This encodes CASSPAGNTQYF.

The chain combines TRBV10-3 with TRBJ2-7, with 9 positions matching TRBD1. Germline-derived CDR1 and CDR2 are ENHRY and SYGVKD. With V trimmed by 6 bases and J by 4 bases, 13 bases remained unmatched. This CDR3 is built from 16 residues. This CDR3 is CAISTAGTGMGYEQYF. CDR3 DNA: TGTGCCATCAGCACCGCCGGGACAGGGATGGGGTACGAGCAGTACTTC.

There are many counts of this clonotype. The chain combines TRBV6-4 with TRBJ2-1; 9 nucleotides agree with TRBD2. Germline CDR1 is MRHNA and CDR2 is SNTAGT. This CDR3 region has 15 residues. The V segment lost 6 bases and the J segment 7 bases; nucleotides outside the gene matches: 10. CDR3 DNA: TGTGCCAGCAGCCCAACTAGCGGGTCCGGGAATGAGCAGTTCTTC. It encodes CASSPTSGSGNEQFF.

A few counts support this clonotype. At one end the junction does not follow the germline gene, possibly because of a read error. The chain links TRBV2 to TRBJ1-1, with 7 bases fitting TRBD1. This CDR3 spans 14 amino acids. CDR1 is SNHLY and CDR2 is FYNNEI in the germline V gene. The CDR3 nucleotides read TGTGCCAGCAGTGAGGACAGGTCGAACACCGAAGCTTTCTTT. Protein product: CASSEDRSNTEAFF.

This clonotype was counted ten times or more. The gene calls are TRBV6-6 and TRBJ2-7, with TRBD2 identical over 12 bases. This CDR3 spans 17 amino acids. The germline V gene encodes CDR1 MNHNY and CDR2 SVGAGI (reference sequence). The ends lost 2 bases at V and 2 bases at J; junction bases unmatched: 7. The DNA of the CDR3 is TGTGCCAGCAGTTACACGACTAGCGGGGGCCGTACCTACGAGCAGTACTTC. Amino acids: CASSYTTSGGRTYEQYF.

Many counts were recorded for this clonotype. The chain uses TRBV10-3 and TRBJ2-7; 9 nucleotides agree with TRBD1. CDR1 and CDR2 (germline): ENHRY, SYGVKD. V lost 10 bases, J lost 2 bases, and 6 bases stayed unmatched. The CDR3 extends over 13 amino acids. CDR3 DNA sequence: TGTGCCACTGGGGGACAGGGCCCCTACGAGCAGTACTTC. Protein: CATGGQGPYEQYF.

This clonotype was seen only a few times. This chain connects TRBV27 to TRBJ2-7; D gene uncertain. The germline gives CDR1 MNHEY, CDR2 SMNVEV (reference sequence). V was clipped by 10 bases and J by 0 bases, with 16 bases between them. This CDR3 is built from 14 residues. The CDR3 loop reads CATSTARSSYEQYF. For the CDR3, the DNA is TGTGCCACCTCAACAGCTAGGAGCTCCTACGAGCAGTACTTC.

V usage is TRBV6-2 or TRBV6-3 and J usage is TRBJ2-2, with 12 bases lining up with TRBD1. The CDR3 has 17 residues. Germline loops: CDR1 MNHEY, CDR2 SVGEGT. The ends lost 4 bases at V and 4 bases at J; junction bases unmatched: 7. For the CDR3, the DNA is TGTGCCAGCAGTTTGGGGACAGGGGGCGCCGGCACCGGGGAGCTGTTTTTT. Translating it yields CASSLGTGGAGTGELFF.

This clonotype appeared a few times. V is TRBV4-2 and J is TRBJ2-1; D is possibly TRBD2 (6 bases). Germline V lookup: CDR1 LGHNA, CDR2 YNFKEQ. The V end lost 0 bases, the J end lost 8 bases, and 20 bases lay between the germline ends. This CDR3 region has 17 residues. The CDR3 nucleotides read TGTGCCAGCAGCCAAGAGTCCTACCGCCTAGCGTACTATGAGCAGTTCTTC. Translation: CASSQESYRLAYYEQFF.

The chain recombines TRBV20-1 with TRBJ2-5, with no clear D. Between the trimmed V and J ends, which lost 5 bases and 2 bases, there was a span of 15 bases. CDR1 and CDR2 from the germline V gene are DFQATT and SNEGSKA (reference sequence). This CDR3 contains 14 residues. Here the CDR3 DNA reads TGCAGTGCTGGCGACGTTAGGATGCAAGAGACCCAGTACTTC. This translates into CSAGDVRMQETQYF.

This clonotype showed up just a few times. This chain uses TRBV5-1 with TRBJ2-7; possibly TRBD1 or TRBD2 for D (6 bases each). CDR3 size: 16 residues. CDR1 and CDR2 (germline): SGHRS, YFSETQ. The ends were cut back, 3 bases at V and 4 bases at J, with 20 bases in the middle. CDR3 sequence (DNA): TGCGCCAGCAGCTCAGGGGACTGGAGGAGGGGTTACGAGCAGTACTTC. Encoded protein: CASSSGDWRRGYEQYF.

This clonotype was observed many times. The chain carries TRBV7-6 and TRBJ2-2; D is possibly TRBD1 or TRBD2 (5 bases each). Germline V gene sequence: CDR1 SGHVS, CDR2 FNYEAQ. The V end was cut by 5 bases, the J end by 2 bases, with 12 bases between. This CDR3 is 15 amino acids long. CDR3 coding DNA: TGTGCCAGCAGCACGGGACGGGTAAACACCGGGGAGCTGTTTTTT. Translated, it gives CASSTGRVNTGELFF. Full variable domain (remainder filled in from reference TRBV7-6 and TRBJ2-2): GAGVSQSPRYKVTKRGQDVALRCDPISGHVSLYWYRQALGQGPEFLTYFNYEAQQDKSGLPNDRFSAERPEGSISTLTIQRTEQRDSAMYRCASSTGRVNTGELFFGEGSRLTVL.

The chain uses TRBV28 and TRBJ1-4; tentative D call: TRBD1 (6 bases). This CDR3 region has 12 residues. Looked up from germline, CDR1 is MDHEN and CDR2 is SYDVKM. Trimming stripped 6 bases from V and 8 bases from J, with 10 bases between. The CDR3 protein is CASRSDREKLFF. CDR3 sequence (DNA): TGTGCCAGCAGGAGTGACAGGGAAAAACTGTTTTTT.

V and J are TRBV9 and TRBJ1-3; the match to TRBD1 covers 9 bases. This CDR3 contains 16 residues. The trim removed 2 bases at V and 4 bases at J, leaving 7 bases unmatched. Looked up from germline, CDR1 is SGDLS and CDR2 is YYNGEE. The CDR3 sequence is CASSVDPTGGGNTIYF. CDR3 nucleotides: TGTGCCAGCAGCGTCGACCCGACAGGGGGAGGAAACACCATATATTTT.

This clonotype showed up many times. The rearrangement uses TRBV12-3 or TRBV12-4 and TRBJ2-7; 8 nucleotides match TRBD1. CDR3 length equals 14 residues. Unmatched junction bases numbered 8, after V lost 7 bases and J lost 3 bases. CDR3 region: CASTRTGIGYEQYF. The CDR3 DNA reads TGTGCCAGCACCAGGACAGGGATCGGCTACGAGCAGTACTTC.

This clonotype has at least ten counts. This sequence joins TRBV7-9 and TRBJ1-1, with TRBD1 as a possible D gene (6 bases). CDR1 is SEHNR, CDR2 FQNEAQ, per germline (reference sequence). The V end lost 1 base, the J end lost 4 bases, and 7 bases lay between the germline ends. The CDR3 loop spans 13 amino acids. The CDR3, as DNA: TGTGCCAGCAGCTTAGAGGGGGGCACTGAAGCTTTCTTT. Residues: CASSLEGGTEAFF.

A few counts support this clonotype. The chain carries TRBV5-5 and TRBJ2-7, with TRBD2 as a possible D gene (5 bases). CDR3 length: 13 amino acids. Germline-derived CDR1 and CDR2 are SGHKS and YYEKEE (reference sequence). The V end was cut by 7 bases, the J end by 8 bases, with 19 bases between. The chain's CDR3 is CASALEAENKQYF. The CDR3 nucleotides are TGTGCCAGCGCACTGGAGGCAGAAAATAAGCAGTACTTC.

This clonotype was recorded at least ten times. The chain joins TRBV24-1 to TRBJ2-3; 7 nucleotides align to TRBD2. The V and J ends lost 4 bases and 3 bases, in that order; junction bases with no gene match: 3. Germline values: CDR1 KGHDR, CDR2 SFDVKD. The CDR3 has 14 amino acids. The CDR3 region is CATSDASGTDTQYF. CDR3 sequence (DNA): TGTGCCACCAGTGACGCTAGCGGTACAGATACGCAGTATTTT.

In its sample, this clonotype was seen a few times. This sequence joins TRBV20-1 and TRBJ1-2; D unresolved. The CDR3 consists of 13 residues. Germline CDR1 and CDR2: DFQATT and SNEGSKA (reference sequence). Trimming stripped 4 bases from V and 7 bases from J, with 16 bases between. The CDR3 DNA sequence: TGCAGTGCTACCGGGAAACTCACGGGTGGCTACACCTTC. This gives the protein CSATGKLTGGYTF.